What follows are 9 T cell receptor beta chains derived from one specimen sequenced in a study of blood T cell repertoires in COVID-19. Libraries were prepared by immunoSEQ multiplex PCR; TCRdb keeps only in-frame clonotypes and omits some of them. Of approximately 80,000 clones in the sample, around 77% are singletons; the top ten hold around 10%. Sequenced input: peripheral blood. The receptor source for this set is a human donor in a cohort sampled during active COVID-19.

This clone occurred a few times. The CDR3 is CASSLQGTGVAFF. CDR3 bases: TGTGCCAGCAGCCTTCAGGGGACAGGAGTGGCTTTCTTT. The rearrangement joins TRBV7-9 to TRBJ1-1; 8 bases map to TRBD1. This CDR3 spans 13 amino acids. CDR1 and CDR2 (germline): SEHNR, FQNEAQ (reference sequence). V dropped 5 bases and J dropped 11; count of bases not matched to a gene: 10.

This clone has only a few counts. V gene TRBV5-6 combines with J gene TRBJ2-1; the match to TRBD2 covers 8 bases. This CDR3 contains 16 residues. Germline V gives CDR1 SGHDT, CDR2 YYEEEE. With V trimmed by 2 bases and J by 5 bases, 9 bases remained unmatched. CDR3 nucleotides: TGTGCCAGCAGCTTACTCAGCGGGGGACTTAACAATGAGCAGTTCTTC. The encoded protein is CASSLLSGGLNNEQFF.

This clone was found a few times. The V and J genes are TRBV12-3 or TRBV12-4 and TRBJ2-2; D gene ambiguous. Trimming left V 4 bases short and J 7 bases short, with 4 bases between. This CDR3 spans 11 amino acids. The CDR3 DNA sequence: TGTGCCAGCAGTTCTCGCGGGGAGCTGTTTTTT. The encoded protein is CASSSRGELFF.

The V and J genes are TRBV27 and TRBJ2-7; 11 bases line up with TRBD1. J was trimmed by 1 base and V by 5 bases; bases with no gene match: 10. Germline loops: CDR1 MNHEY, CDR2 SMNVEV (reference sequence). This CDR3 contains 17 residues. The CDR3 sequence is CASSPQPGTGGSYEQYF. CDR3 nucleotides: TGTGCCAGCAGTCCCCAGCCCGGGACAGGGGGATCCTACGAGCAGTACTTC.

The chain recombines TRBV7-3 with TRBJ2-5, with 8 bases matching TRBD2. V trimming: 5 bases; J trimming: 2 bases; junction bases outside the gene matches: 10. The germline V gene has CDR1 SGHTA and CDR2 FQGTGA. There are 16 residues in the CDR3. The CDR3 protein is CASSALAPSGQETQYF. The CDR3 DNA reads TGTGCCAGCAGCGCCCTGGCCCCTAGCGGGCAAGAGACCCAGTACTTC.

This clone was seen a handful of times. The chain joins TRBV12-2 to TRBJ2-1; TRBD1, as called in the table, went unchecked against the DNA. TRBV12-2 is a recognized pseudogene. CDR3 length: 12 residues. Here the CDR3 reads CASRRPGGNQFF. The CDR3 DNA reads TGTGCAAGTCGCCGCCCAGGGGGTAATCAGTTCTTC.

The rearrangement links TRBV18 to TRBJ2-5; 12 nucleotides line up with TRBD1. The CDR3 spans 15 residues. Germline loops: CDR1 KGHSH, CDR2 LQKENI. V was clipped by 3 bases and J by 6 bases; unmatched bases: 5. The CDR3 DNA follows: TGTGCCAGCTCACCCCCGGGACAGGGGGCGCAGACCCAGTACTTC. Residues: CASSPPGQGAQTQYF. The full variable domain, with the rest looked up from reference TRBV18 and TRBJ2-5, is NAGVMQNPRHLVRRRGQEARLRCSPMKGHSHVYWYRQLPEEGLKFMVYLQKENIIDESGMPKERFSAEFPKEGPSILRIQQVVRGDSAAYFCASSPPGQGAQTQYFGPGTRLLVL.

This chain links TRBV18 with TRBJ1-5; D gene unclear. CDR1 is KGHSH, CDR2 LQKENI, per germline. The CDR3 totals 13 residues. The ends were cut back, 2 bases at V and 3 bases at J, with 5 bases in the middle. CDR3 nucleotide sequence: TGTGCCAGCTCACCAGAAGCCAATCAGCCCCAGCATTTT. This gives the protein CASSPEANQPQHF.

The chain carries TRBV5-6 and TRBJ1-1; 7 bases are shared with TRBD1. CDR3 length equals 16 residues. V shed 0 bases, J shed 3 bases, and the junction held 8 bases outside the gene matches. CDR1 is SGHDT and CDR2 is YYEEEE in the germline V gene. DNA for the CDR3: TGTGCCAGCAGCTTGGTAGGGGGCTTTGAGGACACTGAAGCTTTCTTT. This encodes CASSLVGGFEDTEAFF.